The entry below gives a single TCR beta chain sequence along with its context. Mismatch with germline at one junction end may stem from a read error. This specimen belongs to a study of T cells of healthy individuals. Germline V CDR1 and CDR2: MNHEY, SVGAGI. This CDR3 spans 15 amino acids. MiXCR, run by TCRdb on the 5' RACE reads, gives a single entry per CDR3 protein. The data hold around 40,000 distinct CDR3 sequences, with about 4.2% observed a single time. The origin of this receptor is a human donor in good health. This rearrangement joins TRBV6-5 to TRBJ1-6, with D possibly TRBD1 on 5 matching bases. The DNA of the CDR3 is TGTGCCAGCAGTTACGGGGGGGGTCATAATTCACCCCTCAACTTT. It codes for CASSYGGGHNSPLNF.